The present entry profiles one T cell receptor beta chain with its context. These data belong to a study of blood T cell repertoires in COVID-19. Germline loops: CDR1 SGHNT, CDR2 YYREEE (reference sequence). The CDR3 loop spans 15 amino acids. V dropped 2 bases and J dropped 4 bases, with 12 bases sitting between them. Repertoires were generated with immunoSEQ multiplex PCR, while TCRdb's copy carries only in-frame clones and drops some. Here the sample spans more than 250,000 clones, nearly 90% being singletons. Material for sequencing was PBMCs or T cells enriched from blood (not recorded which). The chain carries TRBV5-4 and TRBJ1-4, with D tentatively TRBD1 (6 bases). This clonotype was sampled from a woman aged 30 to 39 who had recovered from COVID-19. The CDR3 spells CASSFGGAINEKLFF. As DNA, the CDR3 is TGTGCCAGCAGCTTTGGGGGGGCAATTAATGAAAAACTGTTTTTT.